A single sample is the source of the 21 T cell receptor beta chains below, sequenced in a study of PD-1 blockade in classical Hodgkin lymphoma. Every patient relapsed after autologous stem cell transplantation, and brentuximab vedotin exposure varied. Produced via immunoSEQ multiplex PCR; TCRdb's table is partial and in-frame only. The data show about 98,000 clones, roughly 92% seen once. The sample consisted of peripheral blood mononuclear cells (PBMCs), taken at baseline. The receptors were sampled from a human donor with classical Hodgkin lymphoma.

This sequence joins TRBV9 and TRBJ2-7; 9 nucleotides match TRBD1. The CDR3 spans 16 residues. Trimming at V came to 3 bases and at J to 7 bases, leaving 14 bases not matched to a gene. CDR1 and CDR2 from the germline V gene are SGDLS and YYNGEE. Here the CDR3 reads CASSASLVDRGQEQYF. CDR3 DNA sequence: TGTGCCAGCAGCGCCAGTCTCGTGGACAGGGGTCAGGAGCAGTACTTC.

V usage is TRBV9 and J usage is TRBJ2-7, with D hard to call. This CDR3 has 14 residues. CDR1 and CDR2 from the germline V gene are SGDLS and YYNGEE. The V end was cut by 0 bases, the J end by 0 bases, with 7 bases between. The CDR3 spells CASSVEGSSYEQYF. DNA for the CDR3: TGTGCCAGCAGCGTAGAGGGCAGCTCCTACGAGCAGTACTTC.

The rearrangement joins TRBV10-3 to TRBJ2-7, with TRBD1 as a possible D gene (5 bases). Germline V gene sequence: CDR1 ENHRY, CDR2 SYGVKD. The CDR3 has 13 amino acids. V was trimmed by 6 bases and J by 6 bases, leaving 15 bases between them. The CDR3 region has the DNA TGTGCCATCAGAAATGACAGTAATGGCGAGCAGTACTTC. This gives the protein CAIRNDSNGEQYF.

This chain uses TRBV4-1 with TRBJ1-4; the match to TRBD1 covers 7 bases. The CDR3 contains 21 residues. The ends lost 3 bases at V and 0 bases at J; junction bases unmatched: 19. Germline V CDR1 and CDR2: MGHRA, YSYEKL. In DNA form, the CDR3 reads TGCGCCAGCAGCCAGCATTCCCCGGGACAGATACCCTTTGCAACTAATGAAAAACTGTTTTTT. This codes for CASSQHSPGQIPFATNEKLFF.

This rearrangement joins TRBV9 to TRBJ2-7; 9 nucleotides agree with TRBD1. The CDR3 is 14 residues long. The junction had 7 bases not matched to a gene; V was cut back by 4 bases and J by 5 bases. Looked up from germline, CDR1 is SGDLS and CDR2 is YYNGEE. The chain's CDR3 is CASSFEGQGNEQYF. The CDR3 DNA sequence: TGTGCCAGCAGCTTTGAGGGACAGGGAAACGAGCAGTACTTC.

This clone was seen only once. The V gene is TRBV19, the J gene TRBJ1-4; no clear D. The V gene lost 9 bases and the J gene lost 8 bases, with 7 bases spanning the gap. Per the germline V gene, CDR1 is LNHDA and CDR2 is SQIVND (reference sequence). The CDR3 totals 10 residues. CDR3: CASPWEKLFF. CDR3 bases: TGTGCCAGCCCTTGGGAAAAACTGTTTTTT.

This clone was counted a single time. The CDR3 bases are TGTGCCTGGAGTCTGCGAACAGAGAGGGGGCTGGCAAAGGATCAGCCCCAGCATTTT. As protein: CAWSLRTERGLAKDQPQHF. The J gene is TRBJ1-5, the V gene TRBV30; 7 bases are a match to TRBD1. Germline V lookup: CDR1 GTSNPN, CDR2 SVGIG (reference sequence). The CDR3 spans 19 residues. After removal of 2 bases from V and 5 bases from J, the junction contained 21 bases not matched to a gene.

This clone was observed a few times. This chain uses TRBV5-4 with TRBJ2-7; TRBD1 agrees at 8 bases. Germline trimming cut 4 bases from V and 4 bases from J; bases unmatched to any gene: 7. Germline V CDR1 and CDR2: SGHNT, YYREEE (reference sequence). The CDR3 loop spans 14 amino acids. The chain's CDR3 is CASSQDRAGYEQYF. The CDR3 DNA follows: TGTGCCAGCAGCCAGGACAGGGCTGGATACGAGCAGTACTTC.

The CDR3 DNA follows: TGTGCCAGCTCACCACGGTTGGGGACACTAGGAAACACCATATATTTT. This gives the protein CASSPRLGTLGNTIYF. V and J are TRBV18 and TRBJ1-3; TRBD1 is a possible D gene (6 bases). Trimming took 1 base from V and 4 from J, leaving 14 bases between them. The germline gives CDR1 KGHSH, CDR2 LQKENI. This CDR3 comprises 16 residues.

The V gene is TRBV7-9, the J gene TRBJ2-3; possible D gene TRBD2, 5 bases. Looked up from germline, CDR1 is SEHNR and CDR2 is FQNEAQ (reference sequence). This CDR3 contains 11 residues. The V end was cut by 6 bases, the J end by 5 bases, with 6 bases between. The CDR3 loop reads CASRREDTQYF. The DNA for the CDR3 is TGTGCCAGCAGGAGGGAAGATACGCAGTATTTT.

This chain links TRBV7-9 with TRBJ2-3; D uncertain. The CDR3 runs to 16 residues. Looked up from germline, CDR1 is SEHNR and CDR2 is FQNEAQ (reference sequence). The V end was cut by 1 base, the J end by 9 bases, with 20 bases between. CDR3 protein: CASSLVPGPVSPTQYF. The CDR3 region has the DNA TGTGCCAGCAGCTTAGTCCCCGGCCCCGTTTCCCCGACGCAGTATTTT.

The chain joins TRBV28 to TRBJ1-4, with 11 bases fitting TRBD1. V shed 3 bases, J shed 7 bases, and the junction held 4 bases outside the gene matches. The V gene's germline CDR1 is MDHEN and CDR2 SYDVKM. The CDR3 totals 15 residues. CDR3 coding DNA: TGTGCCAGCAGTTTCTTTGGGACAGGGGGTGAAAAACTGTTTTTT. Translating it yields CASSFFGTGGEKLFF.

The DNA of the CDR3 is TGCGCCAGCAGCCATGAGCCTGGCGGGGTGTACAATGAGCAGTTCTTC. Amino acids: CASSHEPGGVYNEQFF. The chain carries TRBV4-1 and TRBJ2-1; tentative D call: TRBD2 (6 bases). The length of the CDR3 is 16 residues. Trimming removed 3 bases at V and 4 bases at J, with 16 bases between. Germline-derived CDR1 and CDR2 are MGHRA and YSYEKL.

The V and J genes are TRBV5-6 and TRBJ1-1; 8 bases match TRBD1. CDR1 is SGHDT, CDR2 YYEEEE, per germline. The CDR3 spans 18 residues. V lost 0 bases and J lost 4; bases outside the gene matches: 14. DNA of the CDR3: TGTGCCAGCAGCTTGGCTGGCAGGGGGCCAAGTAGGGTCACTGAAGCTTTCTTT. This translates into CASSLAGRGPSRVTEAFF.

The chain uses TRBV2 and TRBJ2-1, with 8 positions matching TRBD2. V lost 9 bases, J lost 6 bases, and 25 bases stayed unmatched. The V gene's germline CDR1 is SNHLY and CDR2 FYNNEI. This CDR3 spans 19 amino acids. The CDR3 region has the DNA TGTGCCAGAGAGATGGGGCGGGGGGCTGCAGTAGCGGGCCTCAATGAGCAGTTCTTC. Residues: CAREMGRGAAVAGLNEQFF.

V is TRBV6-5 and J is TRBJ2-5, with 8 bases fitting TRBD1. This CDR3 is 15 amino acids long. After removal of 0 bases from V and 6 bases from J, the junction contained 6 bases not matched to a gene. Germline V gene data show CDR1 as MNHEY and CDR2 as SVGAGI. CDR3 in DNA: TGTGCCAGCAGTTACTCGAGTCAGGGGGCCAAGACCCAGTACTTC. This encodes CASSYSSQGAKTQYF.

CDR3 sequence (DNA): TGTGCCTGGAGTGTAAACGACATCAGAAACACCATATATTTT. Its protein is CAWSVNDIRNTIYF. This sequence joins TRBV30 and TRBJ1-3; D not resolved. This CDR3 has 14 residues. V was pared by 0 bases and J by 5 bases, with 11 bases between. Germline CDR1 is GTSNPN and CDR2 is SVGIG (reference sequence).

This chain uses TRBV11-1 with TRBJ2-2, with 11 bases aligning to TRBD2. The germline CDR1 and CDR2 sequences are SGHAT and FQDESV (reference sequence). V shed 4 bases and J 5 bases; nucleotides not matched to a gene: 0. The CDR3 runs to 14 residues. The CDR3 spells CASSWTSGTGELFF. CDR3 sequence (DNA): TGTGCCAGCAGCTGGACTAGCGGGACCGGGGAGCTGTTTTTT.

The rearrangement joins TRBV28 to TRBJ2-6; D gene ambiguous. The CDR3 contains 12 residues. Germline loops: CDR1 MDHEN, CDR2 SYDVKM. Between the trimmed V and J ends, which lost 8 bases and 8 bases, there was a span of 10 bases. This CDR3 reads CASRDISNVLTF. CDR3 DNA: TGTGCCAGCCGAGACATCTCCAACGTCCTGACTTTC.

The V gene is TRBV27, the J gene TRBJ1-1; D is uncertain. Trimming took 2 bases from V and 0 from J, leaving 4 bases between them. Germline V gene data show CDR1 as MNHEY and CDR2 as SMNVEV (reference sequence). CDR3 size: 13 residues. The CDR3 DNA reads as TGTGCCAGCAGTTTAAAGGTGAACACTGAAGCTTTCTTT. Residues: CASSLKVNTEAFF.

V usage is TRBV5-1 and J usage is TRBJ2-2; 8 nucleotides agree with TRBD1. This CDR3 is built from 16 residues. CDR1 SGHRS and CDR2 YFSETQ come from the germline V gene. Trimming removed 0 bases from V and 6 bases from J; junction bases left unmatched: 7. CDR3 nucleotides: TGCGCCAGCAGCTTGGCGGCAGGGGGCGCCCCCGGGGAGCTGTTTTTT. Its protein is CASSLAAGGAPGELFF.